This entry lists 25 T cell receptor beta chains sequenced from one sample in a study of human T cells and chemical hapten exposure. TCRdb re-called the RACE reads through MiXCR, storing one row per CDR3 protein. Of tens of thousands of distinct CDR3 sequences in the sample, approximately 9.9% were seen once. Time point indicated: patch test 3, about 24 weeks after DPC sensitization. Treatment described: therapeutic diphenylcyclopropenone sensitization with weekly scalp DPC. The input for sequencing was whole blood, taken in connection with sensitization to the hapten diphenylcyclopropenone (DPC). These receptors came from a woman between 40 and 50 years old with alopecia areata. Some clones in this sample may be carry-over from other donors' samples.

This clonotype was counted between two and nine times. The chain has TRBV9 and TRBJ2-1, with D unresolved. The V end was cut by 1 base, the J end by 9 bases, with 17 bases between. Germline assignment: CDR1 SGDLS and CDR2 YYNGEE. The CDR3 length is 15 residues. The CDR3 bases are TGTGCCAGCAGCGTATCCCCAGCGAAGTTGAGTGAGCAGTTCTTC. Residues: CASSVSPAKLSEQFF.

This clonotype was detected ten times or more. The chain employs TRBV28 and TRBJ1-2; D not resolved. The length of the CDR3 is 14 residues. Germline CDR1 MDHEN, CDR2 SYDVKM. V gave up 5 bases and J gave up 8 bases, with 18 bases separating them. CDR3 sequence: CASSPRGSLRGYTF. CDR3 bases: TGTGCCAGCAGTCCCCGTGGGAGCTTGAGGGGCTACACCTTC.

This clonotype appeared many times. The rearrangement links TRBV13 to TRBJ1-2, with TRBD1 as a possible D gene (6 bases). Trimming took off 1 base at V and 4 bases at J, with 10 bases between the two ends. Per germline, CDR1 PRHDT and CDR2 FYEKMQ (reference sequence). This CDR3 has 14 amino acids. The CDR3 DNA sequence: TGTGCCAGCAGCTTAGCCGACAGGATCTATGGCTACACCTTC. It translates to CASSLADRIYGYTF.

This clonotype has a handful of counts. The V and J genes are TRBV7-2 and TRBJ1-5; no firm D call. The CDR3 spans 16 residues. The germline CDR1 and CDR2 sequences are SGHTA and FQGNSA. Trimming shortened V by 4 bases and J by 2 bases, and 15 bases separated the two germline ends. In DNA, the CDR3 is TGTGCCAGCAGCTCGCGTCATGGGGAGCGCAATCAGCCCCAGCATTTT. Translation gives CASSSRHGERNQPQHF.

At least ten counts were recorded for this clonotype. The V gene is TRBV6-1, the J gene TRBJ1-2; D possibly corresponds to TRBD1 (6 bases). V was trimmed by 7 bases and J by 5 bases, leaving 14 bases between them. Germline loops: CDR1 MNHNS, CDR2 SASEGT. This CDR3 has 13 amino acids. In DNA form, the CDR3 reads TGTGCCAGCACCATACTACAGGGTTATGGCTACACCTTC. Translation: CASTILQGYGYTF.

This clonotype was picked up a small number of times. This chain joins TRBV20-1 and TRBJ2-1; 13 bases are a match to TRBD2. CDR1 DFQATT and CDR2 SNEGSKA come from the germline V gene (reference sequence). The CDR3 totals 20 residues. With V trimmed by 0 bases and J by 0 bases, 11 bases remained unmatched. The CDR3 sequence is CSARDPRTSGGIISYNEQFF. The DNA of the CDR3 is TGCAGTGCTAGAGATCCGAGGACTAGCGGGGGAATTATCTCCTACAATGAGCAGTTCTTC.

The rearrangement links TRBV6-2 or TRBV6-3 to TRBJ2-2, with D perhaps matching TRBD1 (5 bases). V lost 5 bases to trimming and J lost 6 bases, with 25 bases between them. The CDR3 consists of 18 residues. Germline V gene data show CDR1 as MNHEY and CDR2 as SVGEGT. This CDR3 is CASSATDSHIGFSGELFF. DNA of the CDR3: TGTGCCAGCAGTGCCACCGACAGCCATATAGGATTCTCCGGGGAGCTGTTTTTT.

The chain is built from TRBV20-1 and TRBJ1-5; tentatively, D is TRBD1 (5 bases). CDR1 and CDR2 (germline): DFQATT, SNEGSKA (reference sequence). The V end was cut by 3 bases, the J end by 4 bases, with 13 bases between. The CDR3 totals 14 residues. Written as DNA, the CDR3 is TGCAGTGCTAGTGCAGGGATGGAGAATCAGCCCCAGCATTTT. Encoded protein: CSASAGMENQPQHF.

This clonotype was seen ten or more times. The chain carries TRBV6-6 and TRBJ2-5; possible D gene TRBD1, 5 bases. The CDR3 contains 13 residues. V lost 2 bases and J lost 4, with 8 bases in between. Per the germline V gene, CDR1 is MNHNY and CDR2 is SVGAGI (reference sequence). The CDR3 loop reads CASSYGARETQYF. The CDR3 DNA follows: TGTGCCAGCAGTTACGGGGCCCGAGAGACCCAGTACTTC.

This clonotype showed up just a few times. This chain uses TRBV30 with TRBJ1-5; D is ambiguous. The V and J ends lost 2 bases and 1 base respectively, with 12 bases between them. The CDR3 is 15 amino acids. Germline assignment: CDR1 GTSNPN and CDR2 SVGIG (reference sequence). Here the CDR3 DNA reads TGTGCCTGGAGTTCCTCACTAGGGAGCAATCAGCCCCAGCATTTT. This gives the protein CAWSSSLGSNQPQHF.

V usage is TRBV5-3 and J usage is TRBJ2-3; a possible D gene is TRBD2 (6 bases). TRBV5-3 is treated as an ORF (open reading frame) with a function not yet certain. The CDR3 is made up of 13 amino acids. Deletions cut 3 bases from V and 1 base from J, with 6 bases between. This CDR3 reads CARSCGGTDTQYF. The DNA of the CDR3 is TGTGCCAGAAGCTGCGGGGGCACAGATACGCAGTATTTT.

Turning to this clonotype: An end of the junction differs from the germline gene, which may be a read error. The V gene is TRBV7-6, the J gene TRBJ2-3; D uncertain. Looked up from germline, CDR1 is SGHVS and CDR2 is FNYEAQ. The CDR3 loop spans 13 amino acids. The CDR3 DNA reads as TGTGCCAGCAGCTTAGGCCACACAGATACGCTGTATTTT. Amino acid sequence: CASSLGHTDTLYF.

This clonotype occurred many times. The V call is TRBV19, the J call TRBJ2-1; D perhaps matches TRBD1 (6 bases). This CDR3 comprises 12 residues. The V gene lost 3 bases and the J gene lost 9 bases, with 9 bases spanning the gap. Germline CDR1 reads LNHDA; CDR2 reads SQIVND (reference sequence). The CDR3 region is CASSIFRGEQFF. The CDR3 region has the DNA TGTGCCAGTAGTATTTTCAGGGGTGAGCAGTTCTTC. Together with reference TRBV19 and TRBJ2-1, the CDR3 gives the full variable domain: DGGITQSPKYLFRKEGQNVTLSCEQNLNHDAMYWYRQDPGQGLRLIYYSQIVNDFQKGDIAEGYSVSREKKESFPLTVTSAQKNPTAFYLCASSIFRGEQFFGPGTRLTVL.

This clonotype has ten or more counts. The chain has TRBV20-1 and TRBJ1-1; D is uncertain. V was trimmed by 3 bases and J by 4 bases, leaving 12 bases between them. Germline CDR1 is DFQATT and CDR2 is SNEGSKA (reference sequence). The CDR3 totals 13 residues. The CDR3 region has the DNA TGCAGTGCTAGCCTCAGTGAGGGCACTGAAGCTTTCTTT. Residues: CSASLSEGTEAFF.

About this clonotype: A much larger clone is a single base away; this may be a read error. CDR3 sequence (DNA): TGTGCCAGCAGTTTAGCGGGGGGATTCACAGATACGCAGTATTTT. Its translation is CASSLAGGFTDTQYF. The V call is TRBV6-5, the J call TRBJ2-3; 10 bases are shared with TRBD2. V lost 4 bases, J lost 2 bases, and 3 bases stayed unmatched. The CDR3 has 15 residues. Germline-derived CDR1 and CDR2 are MNHEY and SVGAGI.

This clonotype was found a few times. The chain carries TRBV7-6 and TRBJ2-1; D ambiguous. CDR1 SGHVS and CDR2 FNYEAQ come from the germline V gene. The CDR3 extends over 15 amino acids. V shed 4 bases and J shed 0 bases, with 10 bases lying between them. DNA of the CDR3: TGTGCCAGCAGCTCGAGTCGTTCCTCCTACAATGAGCAGTTCTTC. It yields the protein CASSSSRSSYNEQFF.

V and J are TRBV9 and TRBJ2-1, with 8 bases fitting TRBD1. V was clipped by 0 bases and J by 7 bases; unmatched bases: 3. The CDR3 extends over 14 amino acids. CDR1 and CDR2 from the germline V gene are SGDLS and YYNGEE. The CDR3: CASSVGTGRNEQFF. The DNA for the CDR3 is TGTGCCAGCAGCGTAGGGACAGGGAGGAATGAGCAGTTCTTC.

This clonotype has more than one count but fewer than ten. V is TRBV11-2 and J is TRBJ2-5, with D possibly being TRBD2 (6 bases). Germline V CDR1 and CDR2: SGHAT, FQNNGV. Deletions cut 5 bases from V and 1 base from J, with 11 bases between. The CDR3 has 14 residues. This CDR3 reads CASSPRGIQETQYF. The DNA for the CDR3 is TGTGCCAGCAGCCCACGGGGGATCCAAGAGACCCAGTACTTC.

This chain connects TRBV7-2 to TRBJ2-7; 9 bases map to TRBD1. Germline V gives CDR1 SGHTA, CDR2 FQGNSA. There are 15 residues in the CDR3. The J segment lost 3 bases and the V segment lost 5 bases, leaving 8 bases of the junction unmatched. As DNA, the CDR3 is TGTGCCAGCAGCCCTTCGTGGGACAGGGACTACGAGCAGTACTTC. It translates to CASSPSWDRDYEQYF.

This clonotype came up a few times. The chain combines TRBV25-1 with TRBJ1-4; 7 positions match TRBD1. V was pared by 1 base and J by 8 bases, with 7 bases of the junction left unmatched. CDR1 is MGHDK and CDR2 is SYGVNS in the germline V gene. The CDR3 spans 15 residues. The CDR3 protein is CASSESTTGEEKLFF. In nucleotides, the CDR3 is TGTGCCAGCAGTGAATCAACCACAGGGGAAGAAAAACTGTTTTTT.

This clonotype showed up just a few times. The gene calls are TRBV28 and TRBJ1-2, with 7 bases matching TRBD1. The V segment lost 10 bases and the J segment 2 bases; nucleotides outside the gene matches: 4. CDR3 length equals 12 residues. Germline CDR1 is MDHEN and CDR2 is SYDVKM. In DNA, the CDR3 is TGTGCCAACCAGGACAGGAACTATGGCTACACCTTC. Translated: CANQDRNYGYTF.

This clonotype turned up a few times. The chain employs TRBV4-3 and TRBJ2-5, with D perhaps TRBD2 (7 bases). Trimming shortened V by 0 bases and J by 4 bases, and 12 bases separated the two germline ends. This CDR3 is built from 15 residues. Germline loops: CDR1 LGHNA, CDR2 YSLEER. DNA of the CDR3: TGCGCCAGCAGCCAAGATTACCGGGGGGCAGAGACCCAGTACTTC. Encoded protein: CASSQDYRGAETQYF.

This clonotype has only a few counts. The V gene is TRBV19, the J gene TRBJ1-1; tentatively, D is TRBD1 (6 bases). The CDR3 runs 14 residues. V was clipped by 3 bases and J by 7 bases, with 15 bases between them. The germline V gene encodes CDR1 LNHDA and CDR2 SQIVND (reference sequence). DNA of the CDR3: TGTGCCAGTAGTATGCGGGGGGCGCCGGTTGAAGCTTTCTTT. Amino acids: CASSMRGAPVEAFF. Full variable domain (remainder filled in from reference TRBV19 and TRBJ1-1): DGGITQSPKYLFRKEGQNVTLSCEQNLNHDAMYWYRQDPGQGLRLIYYSQIVNDFQKGDIAEGYSVSREKKESFPLTVTSAQKNPTAFYLCASSMRGAPVEAFFGQGTRLTVV.

This clonotype showed up just a few times. This chain links TRBV12-3 or TRBV12-4 with TRBJ1-4; possible D gene TRBD1, 5 bases. The CDR3 covers 16 residues. The ends were cut back, 7 bases at V and 0 bases at J, with 15 bases in the middle. The CDR3 is CASTQGQGATNEKLFF. The CDR3 coding sequence is TGTGCCAGCACCCAAGGGCAGGGAGCAACTAATGAAAAACTGTTTTTT.

V usage is TRBV5-6 and J usage is TRBJ2-4; perhaps TRBD1 as D (6 bases). Trimming removed 2 bases from V and 3 bases from J, with 9 bases in between. The CDR3 is 14 amino acids. Germline loops: CDR1 SGHDT, CDR2 YYEEEE. CDR3 amino acids: CASSFRGGKNIQYF. The CDR3 region has the DNA TGTGCCAGCAGCTTCAGGGGTGGCAAAAACATTCAGTACTTC.